The 22 T cell receptor beta chains listed next were all sequenced from one sample in a study of CD8+CD57+ T cells in acquired aplastic anemia. Patients picked for sequencing had shown CD8+CD57+ cell expansion detected by flow cytometry. Both TCR beta VDJ combination and CDR3 sequence profiling were carried out. Genomic DNA was the template for this profiling. TCRdb re-derived calls from the reads in MiXCR, one entry per CDR3 protein. The sample gives about 160,000 distinct CDR3 sequences, 45% to 50% of which show up once; over 25% is in the top ten. Material: sorted CD4+, CD8+, or CD8+CD57+ T cells (not recorded which) from PBMCs. Receptor source: a human donor with aplastic anemia.

For the CDR3, the DNA is TGCGCCAGCAGCTCGGGGGACCAGGGCTACGAGCAGTACTTC. Protein: CASSSGDQGYEQYF. The V gene is TRBV5-1, the J gene TRBJ2-5, with D tentatively TRBD2 (6 bases). Gene TRBJ2-7 matches the end of the DNA better, so the J call may be wrong. Per the germline V gene, CDR1 is SGHRS and CDR2 is YFSETQ. CDR3 size: 14 residues.

This clonotype was detected many times. V usage is TRBV7-8 and J usage is TRBJ2-3; D call uncertain. The CDR3 runs to 16 residues. Germline V gene sequence: CDR1 SGHVS, CDR2 FQNEAQ. V lost 2 bases and J 5 bases, leaving 17 bases between the germline ends. DNA of the CDR3: TGTGCCAGCAGCTTACCAAGAATGGGCGGAATAGATACGCAGTATTTT. Translated: CASSLPRMGGIDTQYF.

The chain has TRBV7-6 and TRBJ2-7, with D unclear. Germline loops: CDR1 SGHVS, CDR2 FNYEAQ. The CDR3 consists of 12 residues. V lost 1 base and J 5 bases, leaving 6 bases between the germline ends. The CDR3 here is CASSLGSNEQYF. The CDR3 DNA sequence: TGTGCCAGCAGCTTAGGTAGTAACGAGCAGTACTTC.

The chain has TRBV30 and TRBJ1-1; D unclear. Looked up from germline, CDR1 is GTSNPN and CDR2 is SVGIG (reference sequence). The CDR3 sequence is 11 residues long. Trimming removed 3 bases at V and 7 bases at J, with 9 bases between. The chain's CDR3 is CAWRGGGEAFF. The CDR3 region has the DNA TGTGCCTGGAGGGGCGGCGGTGAAGCTTTCTTT.

The rearrangement uses TRBV19 and TRBJ2-7; TRBD2 aligns across 7 bases. V gave up 5 bases and J gave up 5 bases; unmatched junction bases: 9. Per germline, CDR1 LNHDA and CDR2 SQIVND (reference sequence). This CDR3 comprises 14 residues. The CDR3 DNA follows: TGTGCCAGTAGTGTGGCGGGAGAAGTCCACGAGCAGTACTTC. Translation: CASSVAGEVHEQYF.

This clonotype appeared a few times. The DNA of the CDR3 is TGTGCCAGCAGCACCGGGACAGGGGCCTCACCCCTCCACTTT. It is translated as CASSTGTGASPLHF. This sequence joins TRBV7-3 and TRBJ1-6; the match to TRBD1 covers 10 bases. The CDR3 loop spans 14 amino acids. Germline CDR1 and CDR2: SGHTA and FQGTGA. Germline trimming cut 5 bases from V and 10 bases from J; bases unmatched to any gene: 5.

CDR3 region: CASGLQVNSPLHF. The DNA of the CDR3 is TGTGCCAGCGGATTACAAGTTAATTCACCCCTCCACTTT. V gene TRBV7-9 combines with J gene TRBJ1-6; unclear D gene. Germline V lookup: CDR1 SEHNR, CDR2 FQNEAQ (reference sequence). This CDR3 is 13 amino acids long. Trimming took 8 bases from V and 6 from J, leaving 11 bases between them.

The chain combines TRBV12-3 or TRBV12-4 with TRBJ1-6, with TRBD1 matching over 9 bases. The CDR3 extends over 14 amino acids. V was clipped by 6 bases and J by 6 bases; unmatched bases: 3. The CDR3 DNA sequence: TGTGCCAGCAGCACGGACAGGGGTAATTCACCCCTCCACTTT. Protein product: CASSTDRGNSPLHF.

The V and J genes are TRBV7-9 and TRBJ2-5; the match to TRBD2 covers 11 bases. Trimming cost V 4 bases and J 5 bases; bases outside gene matches: 9. CDR3 length: 16 amino acids. The V gene's germline CDR1 is SEHNR and CDR2 FQNEAQ (reference sequence). CDR3 sequence: CASSSVAGGIRETQYF. In nucleotides, the CDR3 is TGTGCCAGCAGCTCTGTAGCGGGGGGGATTCGGGAGACCCAGTACTTC.

V is TRBV7-9 and J is TRBJ2-7; D remains unclear. The V end was cut by 7 bases, the J end by 0 bases, with 7 bases between. Germline V gene sequence: CDR1 SEHNR, CDR2 FQNEAQ (reference sequence). There are 12 residues in the CDR3. The CDR3 DNA follows: TGTGCCAGCACCCCTGGCTCCTACGAGCAGTACTTC. It specifies CASTPGSYEQYF.

Concerning this clonotype: A junction end diverges from the germline sequence, so it may reflect a read error. The chain combines TRBV2 with TRBJ2-5; D is possibly TRBD2 (5 bases). CDR1 is SNHLY, CDR2 FYNNEI, per germline. This CDR3 has 10 amino acids. CDR3 nucleotides: TGTGACAGCGGTAAAGAGACCCAGTACTTC. Residues: CDSGKETQYF.

This rearrangement joins TRBV5-4 to TRBJ1-4; the D gene is possibly TRBD1 (5 bases). The CDR3 is made up of 17 amino acids. Germline CDR1 SGHNT, CDR2 YYREEE (reference sequence). The ends were cut back, 0 bases at V and 8 bases at J, with 20 bases in the middle. CDR3 sequence (DNA): TGTGCCAGCAGCTTGGAGGTGAGGTCGGGACGGCTAGAAAAACTGTTTTTT. This translates into CASSLEVRSGRLEKLFF.

The chain carries TRBV5-5 and TRBJ2-6; D call uncertain. The germline V gene encodes CDR1 SGHKS and CDR2 YYEKEE (reference sequence). V lost 5 bases and J 0 bases, leaving 9 bases between the germline ends. The CDR3 has 15 amino acids. The CDR3, as DNA: TGTGCCAGCAGATTTGCAATCTCTGGGGCCAACGTCCTGACTTTC. Translated, it gives CASRFAISGANVLTF.

This clonotype occurred many times. The rearrangement links TRBV7-9 to TRBJ2-7, with 10 bases matching TRBD1. The V gene's germline CDR1 is SEHNR and CDR2 FQNEAQ (reference sequence). The trim removed 6 bases at V and 0 bases at J, leaving 2 bases unmatched. The CDR3 extends over 14 amino acids. CDR3 sequence reads: CASSGTGASYEQYF. CDR3 DNA: TGTGCCAGCAGTGGGACAGGGGCCTCCTACGAGCAGTACTTC. Together with reference TRBV7-9 and TRBJ2-7, the CDR3 gives the full variable domain: DTGVSQNPRHKITKRGQNVTFRCDPISEHNRLYWYRQTLGQGPEFLTYFQNEAQLEKSRLLSDRFSAERPKGSFSTLEIQRTEQGDSAMYLCASSGTGASYEQYFGPGTRLTVT.

This clonotype was seen ten or more times. The chain recombines TRBV6-2 or TRBV6-3 with TRBJ1-1; 8 bases are a match to TRBD1. The CDR3 extends over 15 amino acids. Losses at the gene ends were 6 bases for V and 4 bases for J; bases not matched to a gene: 10. Germline assignment: CDR1 MNHEY and CDR2 SVGEGT. This chain's CDR3 is CASSPVTTGGTEAFF. The CDR3 nucleotides read TGTGCCAGCAGCCCCGTTACTACAGGGGGCACTGAAGCTTTCTTT.

This clonotype was detected only once. The chain carries TRBV27 and TRBJ2-3; D is possibly TRBD2 (6 bases). The CDR3 covers 18 residues. CDR1 MNHEY and CDR2 SMNVEV come from the germline V gene (reference sequence). Trimming pared 1 base from V and 0 bases from J, leaving 17 bases between. CDR3 coding DNA: TGTGCCAGCAGTTTATTCAGTTCCGGCGGGACTAGCACAGATACGCAGTATTTT. This encodes CASSLFSSGGTSTDTQYF.

This clonotype was detected a few times. This sequence joins TRBV10-3 and TRBJ2-7; TRBD1 matches at 10 bases. The CDR3 length is 16 residues. CDR1 is ENHRY and CDR2 is SYGVKD in the germline V gene. Trimming removed 2 bases from V and 5 bases from J; junction bases left unmatched: 9. CDR3 sequence (DNA): TGTGCCATCAGTGAGGCGACAGGGGGCGCATCCGACGAGCAGTACTTC. Translation gives CAISEATGGASDEQYF.

V and J are TRBV15 and TRBJ2-7; D call uncertain. Trimming took 3 bases from V and 4 from J, leaving 7 bases between them. The germline V gene encodes CDR1 LNHNV and CDR2 YYDKDF (reference sequence). The CDR3 sequence is 12 residues long. The CDR3, as DNA: TGTGCCACCAGCAGTTTACCGTACGAGCAGTACTTC. This gives the protein CATSSLPYEQYF.

Concerning this clonotype itself: A much larger clone lies a single base off, so this may be a read error. Since the CDR3 does not end with the conserved phenylalanine or tryptophan, this likely comes from a read error. This chain uses TRBV9 with TRBJ2-1; TRBD2 matches at 11 bases. CDR3 size: 15 residues. Per germline, CDR1 SGDLS and CDR2 YYNGEE. Trimming at V came to 3 bases and at J to 5 bases, leaving 4 bases not matched to a gene. This CDR3 is CASSATSGRNNEQFL. CDR3 DNA sequence: TGTGCCAGCAGCGCCACTAGCGGGAGAAACAATGAGCAGTTCCTC.

The CDR3, as DNA: TGCGCCAGCAGCCAAAGTTTCAGGTTGAGCACTGAAGCTTTCTTT. Protein sequence: CASSQSFRLSTEAFF. The V and J genes are TRBV4-3 and TRBJ1-1; D remains unclear. Trimming stripped 2 bases from V and 4 bases from J, with 14 bases between. CDR1 is LGHNA, CDR2 YSLEER, per germline. This CDR3 is built from 15 residues.

This clonotype was seen ten or more times. The rearrangement links TRBV24-1 to TRBJ2-1; 10 nucleotides agree with TRBD2. CDR3 size: 15 residues. The V segment lost 5 bases and the J segment 9 bases; nucleotides outside the gene matches: 9. Looked up from germline, CDR1 is KGHDR and CDR2 is SFDVKD. CDR3 DNA sequence: TGTGCCACCAGTGGAGTCCTAGCGGGAGTGAGTGAGCAGTTCTTC. Protein product: CATSGVLAGVSEQFF.

In this sample, this clonotype turned up many times. The chain combines TRBV4-2 with TRBJ1-1; D unresolved. Deletions cut 1 base from V and 6 bases from J, with 6 bases between. Germline V lookup: CDR1 LGHNA, CDR2 YNFKEQ. This CDR3 spans 12 amino acids. CDR3 amino acids: CASSQGGPEAFF. DNA of the CDR3: TGTGCCAGCAGCCAAGGAGGGCCTGAAGCTTTCTTT.